Listed below are T cell receptor beta chains from one sample, sequenced in a study of shared clonotypes between healthy human individuals. The assay was immunoSEQ multiplex PCR, and TCRdb's table has in-frame clones only and misses some. In the table there are some 2 million clones, roughly 94% of which are singletons. The sequenced sample was naive CD8+ T cells sorted from blood. The receptors stem from a man aged 18-30 years in good health. The CDR3 runs from the conserved cysteine through the conserved F or W. A D gene is named only where the DNA matches it firmly. Expanded clones get a size class; other rows say once, few or many, or leave the size out.

D | size | J | V | CDR3 | DNA
NA | NA | TRBJ2-7 | TRBV11-2 | CASSLEGSTYEQYF | TGTGCCAGCAGCTTAGAGGGCAGTACCTACGAGCAGTACTTC
TRBD1 | NA | TRBJ2-7 | TRBV27 | CASSQGAGDYEQYF | TGTGCCAGCAGTCAGGGGGCCGGGGACTACGAGCAGTACTTC
NA | NA | TRBJ2-5 | TRBV4-1 | CASSQPGGHGIQETQYF | TGCGCCAGCAGCCAGCCGGGGGGACACGGAATCCAAGAGACCCAGTACTTC
TRBD1 | NA | TRBJ1-2 | TRBV27 | CASSLNTPGQGISYTF | TGTGCCAGCAGTTTAAATACACCGGGACAGGGCATCTCTTACACCTTC
NA | NA | TRBJ1-4 | TRBV5-6 | CASSWGGNEKLFF | TGTGCCAGCAGCTGGGGGGGTAATGAAAAACTGTTTTTT
TRBD2 | NA | TRBJ2-2 | TRBV7-2 | CASSVSGNPGAGELFF | TGTGCCAGCAGCGTCAGCGGGAATCCCGGGGCCGGGGAGCTGTTTTTT
NA | NA | TRBJ2-3 | TRBV12-5 | CASGVTTGTPRTDTQYF | TGTGCTAGTGGTGTCACCACCGGGACTCCCCGCACAGATACGCAGTATTTT
TRBD1 | NA | TRBJ2-1 | TRBV5-6 | CASSYGTGGFNEQFF | TGTGCCAGCAGTTACGGAACAGGGGGCTTCAATGAGCAGTTCTTC
NA | NA | TRBJ2-7 | TRBV5-6 | CASSFNLGTYEQYF | TGTGCCAGCAGCTTTAACCTGGGAACCTACGAGCAGTACTTC
NA | NA | TRBJ1-2 | TRBV5-6 | CASSLEHYGYTF | TGTGCCAGCAGCTTGGAACACTATGGCTACACCTTC
NA | once | TRBJ2-3 | TRBV30 | CAWSLGQDTQYF | TGTGCCTGGAGTTTGGGGCAAGATACGCAGTATTTT
NA | NA | TRBJ2-7 | TRBV19 | CASSPDSYEQYF | TGTGCCAGTAGTCCAGACAGCTACGAGCAGTACTTC
NA | NA | TRBJ2-7 | TRBV28 | CASSWVHRDVEQYF | TGTGCCAGCAGTTGGGTGCACAGGGACGTAGAGCAGTACTTC
NA | NA | TRBJ2-3 | TRBV27 | CASRSTPVPDTQYF | TGTGCCAGCAGATCCACCCCTGTACCGGATACGCAGTATTTT
NA | NA | TRBJ2-7 | TRBV5-6 | CASSPGAGSSYEQYF | TGTGCCAGCAGCCCCGGAGCAGGCAGCTCCTACGAGCAGTACTTC
NA | NA | TRBJ1-4 | TRBV16 | CASSQSGQGNEKLFF | TGTGCCAGCAGCCAATCCGGGCAGGGGAACGAAAAACTGTTTTTT
NA | NA | TRBJ2-3 | TRBV25-1 | CASSHGAATDTQYF | TGTGCCAGCAGTCATGGCGCCGCGACGGATACGCAGTATTTT
NA | NA | TRBJ2-7 | TRBV5-6 | CASSADNTYEQYF | TGTGCCAGCAGCGCGGACAATACCTACGAGCAGTACTTC
TRBD1 | once | TRBJ2-3 | TRBV28 | CASSALTGETDTQYF | TGTGCCAGCAGTGCCTTGACAGGGGAGACAGATACGCAGTATTTT
NA | NA | TRBJ1-2 | TRBV13 | CASSPERGLGDLLGGYTF | TGTGCCAGCAGCCCCGAAAGGGGCCTAGGGGATCTCTTAGGTGGCTACACCTTC
TRBD2 | NA | TRBJ2-3 | TRBV5-4 | CASSFLAGNTDTQYF | TGTGCCAGCAGCTTCCTAGCGGGGAACACAGATACGCAGTATTTT
NA | NA | TRBJ1-5 | TRBV4-1 | CASSDNNRVLQPQHF | TGCGCCAGCAGCGATAATAACAGGGTGCTTCAGCCCCAGCATTTT
TRBD2 | NA | TRBJ2-4 | TRBV4-1 | CASSSGLAGVKNIQYF | TGCGCCAGCAGCTCGGGACTAGCGGGAGTAAAAAACATTCAGTACTTC
NA | NA | TRBJ1-5 | TRBV5-8 | CASVWQVNQPQHF | TGTGCCAGCGTTTGGCAGGTCAATCAGCCCCAGCATTTT
NA | NA | TRBJ1-4 | TRBV19 | CASTTQHSVTNEKLFF | TGTGCCAGTACCACACAACATTCAGTTACGAATGAAAAACTGTTTTTT
NA | NA | TRBJ2-1 | TRBV7-9 | CASSSASVHNEQFF | TGTGCCAGCAGCTCTGCCAGCGTCCACAATGAGCAGTTCTTC
TRBD1 | NA | TRBJ2-5 | TRBV27 | CASSRDRGGVETQYF | TGTGCCAGCAGCCGTGACAGGGGAGGAGTCGAGACCCAGTACTTC
NA | once | TRBJ2-2 | TRBV5-6 | CASSLVRGAGGELFF | TGTGCCAGCAGCTTGGTACGGGGCGCGGGCGGGGAGCTGTTTTTT
NA | NA | TRBJ1-3 | TRBV5-5 | CASSLERSSGNTIYF | TGTGCCAGCAGCTTGGAACGTAGCTCTGGAAACACCATATATTTT
NA | NA | TRBJ2-5 | TRBV4-3 | CASSQDRYGIGTQYF | TGCGCCAGCAGCCAAGATCGATACGGGATTGGGACCCAGTACTTC
NA | NA | TRBJ2-7 | TRBV4-3 | CASSQEPGYEQYF | TGCGCCAGCAGCCAAGAACCGGGCTACGAGCAGTACTTC